This T cell receptor (beta chain) was captured by sequencing in a study of PD-1 blockade in classical Hodgkin lymphoma (dated by TCRdb to 2020 to 2021). With respect to the entire study: Nivolumab dosing was 3 mg/kg intravenously every 2 weeks, continuing until either disease progression or unacceptable toxicity. To define a peripheral blood immune signature of response to PD-1 blockade in classical Hodgkin lymphoma, the study combined TCR beta sequencing with CyTOF. Study-wide findings and limitations: Patients starting nivolumab less than 1 year after ASCT had lower diversity and were excluded from later analyses to avoid confounding by immune reconstitution. Newly diagnosed patients were reported to have lower baseline TCR diversity than healthy donors, and relapsed/refractory patients were reported to have lower baseline TCR diversity still. The study was limited to a single clinical trial cohort, and causes of repertoire differences, possibly disease activity or prior therapy, remained undefined. Trial patients achieving complete response had baseline diversity similar to newly diagnosed patients, whereas partial responders and progressors had significantly lower diversity. By C4D1, a significant rise was seen in CD4+ TCR diversity but not in CD8+ TCR diversity (p=0.0027 vs p=0.16), and the rise was most apparent among complete responders (p=0.02).

A word on this clone: This clone's antigen is unknown. Base qualities are not provided; no much larger clone lies one nucleotide away.

The time point label here, explained by the study, means: cycle 1 day 1 (C1D1), immediately before nivolumab initiation. Every trial patient had relapsed following autologous stem cell transplantation, and prior brentuximab vedotin exposure was what differed among cohorts A, B and C. Using a Miltenyi CD8+ T cell isolation kit, CD8+ T cells were purified from thawed PBMCs through magnetic negative selection. The trial cohort comprised 56 patients with relapsed/refractory classical Hodgkin lymphoma whose best overall responses were complete response, partial response or progressive disease. Single-agent nivolumab was administered to trial patients in the multi-cohort phase II CheckMate 205 trial. Best overall response was determined by an independent review committee according to the 2007 International Working Group response criteria. Trial PBMCs were obtained immediately prior to nivolumab initiation (C1D1) and on therapy at cycle 2 day 1 and cycle 4 day 1. Peripheral blood was collected in 8 mL Vacutainer Cell Preparation Tubes, from which PBMCs were isolated by centrifugation and then cryopreserved. Purified CD4+ and CD8+ fractions were prepared only for cases in which an additional PBMC sample was available. Magnetically labelled cells were depleted on LS columns in a quadroMACS separator, and the flow-through was collected as the purified fraction.

Germline trimming amounts to 4 bases on V and 4 bases on J, with 10 as the count of junction bases outside the gene matches. Sequences ENHRY (CDR1) and SYGVKD (CDR2) are obtained from the germline V gene. From the cysteine up to the phenylalanine, the CDR3 has a length of 15 residues. The sequence is cut down to CDR3 DNA, 45 bases in frame from base 1. The Qiagen DNeasy kit was used to extract genomic DNA from unsorted PBMCs and from the negatively selected CD4+ and CD8+ fractions. Using primers that anneal to V and J segments, immunoSEQ multiplex PCR amplified the TCR beta CDR3 regions. A synthetic immune receptor repertoire was used to minimize amplification bias, and any remaining bias was removed computationally after sequencing. As for the authors' bioinformatics: Custom Python scripts were used to quantify repertoire diversity as the Shannon entropy index. Unsorted, CD4+ and CD8+ repertoires were analyzed separately, except in combined analyses where CD4+ and CD8+ sequences were merged in silico. A clone counted as expanded when the clone's frequency after treatment rose at least 2-fold relative to C1D1, and clones undetected at baseline were given a pseudocount of 0.5. Clones with 0 or 1 copy at C1D1 were defined as singleton clones, while clones with 2 or more copies were defined as non-singleton clones. Clones expanded in unsorted samples were assigned a CD4+, CD8+ or unknown annotation through matching of protein sequences in sorted samples from the same patient. Wilcoxon tests on paired samples were used to test changes in diversity from C1D1 to C4D1. Here the immuneACCESS table is served through TCRdb, limited to in-frame sequences with V and J called. Missing clones are a known gap in these copies; in checked studies unresolved V genes cover under half, and the rest lacks a known reason. V and J calls plus clone size are reproduced from that table; the DNA served to infer D and trimming. The sample data list about 950 clones, and around 83% of these were observed just once. Roughly 31% of the sample belongs to the ten largest clones.

This specimen consisted of CD8+ T cells from blood, obtained at baseline. The chain links TRBV10-3 with TRBJ2-7, with TRBD2 matching 7 junction bases. The clonotype was recovered from a human donor with classical Hodgkin lymphoma. The nucleotides are TGTGCCATCAGTGCCTCCGGGGGGACCATATACGAGCAGTACTTC. Translated, this gives CAISASGGTIYEQYF.